This record concerns one TCR beta chain sequence. Its antigen is unknown. Base-call qualities are not available, and no considerably larger clone is one nucleotide away. Based on the germline V gene, the CDR1 and CDR2 sequences are MDHEN and SYDVKM. Trimming removed 5 bases from V and 1 base from J, leaving 18 bases between the germline ends. Including the terminal cysteine and phenylalanine, the CDR3 comprises 17 residues. CDR3 DNA only is kept here, 51 bases in frame from base 1. Each collaborating institution followed its own protocols to collect whole blood in K2EDTA tubes. For TCRbeta analysis, collaborator samples were shipped as frozen whole blood, as isolated PBMCs, or as DNA extracted from either sample type. This specimen comes from a study of blood T cell repertoires in COVID-19 (dated by TCRdb to between 2020 and 2021). The study in broad terms: Collaborator samples came from the United States, Italy and Spain and covered acute and convalescent phases of COVID-19. The repertoires were released in a freely available public database intended as a resource for research on the immune response to SARS-CoV-2. Subjects who had been exposed to COVID-19, were actively infected with it, or had recovered from it provided the deeply sampled blood TCRbeta repertoires that made up the dataset. Samples came from the ongoing ImmuneRACE study (first 160 participants) plus 1,254 subjects from 6 global collaborators. Where HLA class I and class II types were available, the types were taken from metadata supplied by the sample provider, not from assay-based typing. Nearly every sample came with metadata listing a de-identified subject ID, COVID-19 status, age in years and sex. The material from the prospective study consisted of cDNA or gDNA derived from T cells, B-cell-depleted T cells, or PBMCs.

Results the study describes overall, beyond this receptor: How much clinical and demographic metadata was included differed by source and by participant, and the metadata was provided uncurated.

The immunoSEQ Assay, a bias-controlled multiplex PCR, was used to amplify TCRbeta CDR3 regions from genomic DNA. The study's processing was this. The number of nucleated cells in each sample was estimated by amplification of reference gene primers within the assay. Sequence reads were collapsed and filtered to measure the absolute abundance of every unique TCRbeta CDR3 rearrangement. For each sample, productive Simpson clonality was calculated as the square root of Simpson's diversity index over productive rearrangements. In its TCRdb copy, this immuneACCESS table keeps in-frame sequences only and misses some clones. Where compared with another copy, unresolved V genes explain less than half of these, and the others have no known cause. The V and J calls and clone size were taken over from that table, and D and trimming were inferred from the DNA. The sample yields 76,000 or so clones; roughly 87% were counted once. Over 8.5% of the sample is in the top ten clones.

The specimen sequenced was peripheral blood. The sequence links TRBV28 to TRBJ1-5; perhaps TRBD1 is the D gene, with 6 bases matching. This clonotype was sampled from a man aged 50 or older with acute or convalescent COVID-19. The DNA sequence follows: TGTGCCAGCAGTCCACCTGACAGGCTGTTAAGCAATCAGCCCCAGCATTTT. It encodes CASSPPDRLLSNQPQHF.